The T cell receptor beta chain described here comes from a study of CXCR3-negative and CXCR3-positive naive CD8 T cells. UMI-labeled 5' RACE yielded the TRB cDNA libraries. No DNA is given; TCRdb re-called the 5' RACE reads and lists each CDR3 protein once. This sample's table reports tens of thousands of distinct CDR3 sequences. This CDR3 spans 17 amino acids. Per germline, CDR1 PRHDT and CDR2 FYEKMQ (reference sequence). Worth noting for this clonotype: The antigen is unknown.

Points from the study as a whole: TRB CDR3s were more hydrophobic in CXCR3-positive than in CXCR3-negative naive cells.

This clonotype was obtained from a human donor in good health. Some clones in this sample may be carry-over from other donors' samples. The sequenced sample consisted of naive CXCR3+ CD8+ T cells from blood. The subset denotes: CD45RO-CCR7+CD27+CD95- naive CD8+ T cells expressing CXCR3 (TNR3+). This chain links TRBV13 with TRBJ2-7; TCRdb gives TRBD1 as the D gene, but with no DNA this cannot be confirmed. This CDR3 is CASSLRTSGGLADEQYF.